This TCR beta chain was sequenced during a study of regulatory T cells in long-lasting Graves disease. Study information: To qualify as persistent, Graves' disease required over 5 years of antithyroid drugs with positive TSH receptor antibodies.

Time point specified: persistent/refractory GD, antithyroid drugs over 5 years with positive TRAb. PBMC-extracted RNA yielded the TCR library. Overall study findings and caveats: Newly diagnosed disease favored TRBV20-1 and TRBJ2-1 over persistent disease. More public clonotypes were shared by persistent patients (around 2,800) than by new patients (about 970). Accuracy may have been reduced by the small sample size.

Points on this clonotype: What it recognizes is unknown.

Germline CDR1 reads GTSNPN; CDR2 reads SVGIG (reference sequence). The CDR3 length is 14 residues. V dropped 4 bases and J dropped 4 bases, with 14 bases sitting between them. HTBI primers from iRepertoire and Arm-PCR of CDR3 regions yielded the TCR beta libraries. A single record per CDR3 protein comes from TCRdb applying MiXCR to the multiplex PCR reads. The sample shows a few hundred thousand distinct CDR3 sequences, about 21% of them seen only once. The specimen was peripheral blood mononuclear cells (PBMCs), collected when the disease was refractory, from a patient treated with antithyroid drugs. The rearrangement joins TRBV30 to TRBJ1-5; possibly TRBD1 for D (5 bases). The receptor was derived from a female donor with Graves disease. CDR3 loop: CAWNRVGGNQPQHF. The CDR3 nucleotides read TGTGCCTGGAACCGAGTGGGGGGGAATCAGCCCCAGCATTTT. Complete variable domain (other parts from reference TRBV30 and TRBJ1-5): SQTIHQWPATLVQPVGSPLSLECTVEGTSNPNLYWYRQAAGRGLQLLFYSVGIGQISSEVPQNLSASRPQDRQFILSSKKLLLSDSGFYLCAWNRVGGNQPQHFGDGTRLSIL.